There are many counts of the clone carrying this TCR beta chain. Its antigen is unknown. In germline, CDR1 is DFQATT, CDR2 SNEGSKA (reference sequence). V was pared by 0 bases and J by 1 base, with 10 bases between. This CDR3 comprises 14 residues. The record originates from a study of neurological immune-mediated disorders. Study-level findings and limits: There were no CDR3 amino acid sequences shared by expanded clones across subjects, a result suggesting private repertoires in all groups.

Unsorted libraries used 2 million PBMCs kept at -80 degrees C. Each TCR transcript was tagged with a 10-nucleotide random UMI during 5'RACE. Per sequencing run, 15-18 subjects together gave over 190 million TCR-beta sequences. TCRdb reanalysed the 5' RACE reads using MiXCR and keeps one entry per CDR3 protein. The table records around 130,000 distinct CDR3 sequences, about 3.2% of them present only once. Sequencing was done on a sample of PBMCs. The chain combines TRBV20-1 with TRBJ2-7, with D tentatively TRBD1 (5 bases). The sequence came from a woman in her twenties or thirties with multiple sclerosis. In DNA, the CDR3 is TGCAGTGCTAGAGATGGGGCAGAGTCCTACGAGCAGTACTTC. It codes for CSARDGAESYEQYF.